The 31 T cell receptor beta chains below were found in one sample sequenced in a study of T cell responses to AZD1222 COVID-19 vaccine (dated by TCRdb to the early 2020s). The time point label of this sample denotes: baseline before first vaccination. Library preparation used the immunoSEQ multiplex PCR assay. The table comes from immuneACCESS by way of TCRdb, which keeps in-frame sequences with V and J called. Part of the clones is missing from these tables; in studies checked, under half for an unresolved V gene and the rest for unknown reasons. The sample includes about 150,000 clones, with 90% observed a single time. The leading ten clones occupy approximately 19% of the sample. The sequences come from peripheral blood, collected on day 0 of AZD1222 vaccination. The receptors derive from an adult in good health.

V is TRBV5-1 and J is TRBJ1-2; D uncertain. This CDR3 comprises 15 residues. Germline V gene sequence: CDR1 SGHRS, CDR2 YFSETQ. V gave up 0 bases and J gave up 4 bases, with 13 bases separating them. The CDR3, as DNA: TGCGCCAGCAGCTTGGGAGTCACAGACGCCTATGGCTACACCTTC. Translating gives CASSLGVTDAYGYTF.

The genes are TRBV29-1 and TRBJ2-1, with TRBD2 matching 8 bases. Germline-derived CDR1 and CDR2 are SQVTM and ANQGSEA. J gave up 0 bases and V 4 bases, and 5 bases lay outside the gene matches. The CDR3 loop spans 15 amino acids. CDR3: CSVGSTSDSYNEQFF. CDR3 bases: TGCAGCGTTGGGTCGACTAGCGACTCCTACAATGAGCAGTTCTTC.

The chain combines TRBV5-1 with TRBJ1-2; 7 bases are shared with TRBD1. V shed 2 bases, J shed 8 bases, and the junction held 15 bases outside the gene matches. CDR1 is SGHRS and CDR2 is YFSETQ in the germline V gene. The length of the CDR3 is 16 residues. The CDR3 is CASSFSPTQGDNGYTF. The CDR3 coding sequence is TGCGCCAGCAGCTTTTCCCCGACCCAGGGGGATAACGGCTACACCTTC.

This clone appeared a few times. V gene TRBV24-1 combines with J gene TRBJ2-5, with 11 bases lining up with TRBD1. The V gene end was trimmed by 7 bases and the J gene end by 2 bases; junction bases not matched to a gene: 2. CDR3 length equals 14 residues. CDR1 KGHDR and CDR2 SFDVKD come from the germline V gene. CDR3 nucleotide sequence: TGTGCCACCAGAGGGACAGGGGGGCAAGAGACCCAGTACTTC. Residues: CATRGTGGQETQYF.

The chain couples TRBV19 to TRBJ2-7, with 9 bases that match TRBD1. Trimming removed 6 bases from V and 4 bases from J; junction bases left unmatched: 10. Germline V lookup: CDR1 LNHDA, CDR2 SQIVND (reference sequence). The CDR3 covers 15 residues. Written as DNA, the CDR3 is TGTGCCAGTAGCCGCCGGGACAGGGAAGGGTACGAGCAGTACTTC. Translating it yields CASSRRDREGYEQYF. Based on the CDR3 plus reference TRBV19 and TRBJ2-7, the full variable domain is DGGITQSPKYLFRKEGQNVTLSCEQNLNHDAMYWYRQDPGQGLRLIYYSQIVNDFQKGDIAEGYSVSREKKESFPLTVTSAQKNPTAFYLCASSRRDREGYEQYFGPGTRLTVT.

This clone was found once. The CDR3 DNA is TGTGCCAGCGCCTATTCGGGACGCCGGGACTATGGCTACACCTTC. It is translated as CASAYSGRRDYGYTF. V usage is TRBV18 and J usage is TRBJ1-2; D possibly corresponds to TRBD1 (5 bases). The CDR3 is 15 residues long. Looked up from germline, CDR1 is KGHSH and CDR2 is LQKENI. V was trimmed by 8 bases and J by 3 bases, leaving 19 bases between them.

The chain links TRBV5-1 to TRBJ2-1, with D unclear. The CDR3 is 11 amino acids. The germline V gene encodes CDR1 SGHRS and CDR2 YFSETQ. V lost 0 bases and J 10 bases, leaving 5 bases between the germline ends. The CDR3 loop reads CASSLEGEQFF. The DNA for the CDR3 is TGCGCCAGCAGCTTGGAAGGGGAGCAGTTCTTC.

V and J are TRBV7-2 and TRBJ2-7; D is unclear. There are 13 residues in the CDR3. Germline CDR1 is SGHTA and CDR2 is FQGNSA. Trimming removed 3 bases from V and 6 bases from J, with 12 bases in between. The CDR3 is CASSLHYQGEQYF. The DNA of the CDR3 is TGTGCCAGCAGCTTGCACTATCAAGGCGAGCAGTACTTC.

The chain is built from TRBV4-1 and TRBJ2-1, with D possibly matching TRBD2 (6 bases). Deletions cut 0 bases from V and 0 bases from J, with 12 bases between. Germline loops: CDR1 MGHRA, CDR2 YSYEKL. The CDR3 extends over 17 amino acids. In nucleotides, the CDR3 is TGCGCCAGCAGCCAAGACCTAGCGTCGAGCTCCTACAATGAGCAGTTCTTC. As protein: CASSQDLASSSYNEQFF.

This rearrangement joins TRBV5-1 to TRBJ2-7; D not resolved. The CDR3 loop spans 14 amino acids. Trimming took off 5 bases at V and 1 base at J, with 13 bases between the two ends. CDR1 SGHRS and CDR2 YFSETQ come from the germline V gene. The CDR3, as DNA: TGCGCCAGCAGGGAAGGTCCAGGTTCCTACGAGCAGTACTTC. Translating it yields CASREGPGSYEQYF. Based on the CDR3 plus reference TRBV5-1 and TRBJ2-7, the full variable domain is KAGVTQTPRYLIKTRGQQVTLSCSPISGHRSVSWYQQTPGQGLQFLFEYFSETQRNKGNFPGRFSGRQFSNSRSEMNVSTLELGDSALYLCASREGPGSYEQYFGPGTRLTVT.

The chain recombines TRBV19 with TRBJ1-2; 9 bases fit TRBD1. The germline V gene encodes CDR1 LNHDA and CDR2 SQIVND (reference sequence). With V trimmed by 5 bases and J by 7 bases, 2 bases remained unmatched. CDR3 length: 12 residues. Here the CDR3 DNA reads TGTGCCAGTAGTGGGACAGGGTTTGGCTACACCTTC. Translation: CASSGTGFGYTF.

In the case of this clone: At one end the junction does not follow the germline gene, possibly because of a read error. The CDR3 protein is CASSLDPGSTEAFF. CDR3 nucleotides: TGCGCCAGCAGTTTGGACCCCGGAAGCACTGAAGCTTTCTTT. The chain recombines TRBV5-1 with TRBJ1-1; no definite D call. The length of the CDR3 is 14 residues. The germline gives CDR1 SGHRS, CDR2 YFSETQ.

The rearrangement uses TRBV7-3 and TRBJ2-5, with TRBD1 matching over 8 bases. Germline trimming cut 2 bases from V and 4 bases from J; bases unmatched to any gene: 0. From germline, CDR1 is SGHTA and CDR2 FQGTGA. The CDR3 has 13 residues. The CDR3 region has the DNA TGTGCCAGCAGCTTAGGACAGGGAGAGACCCAGTACTTC. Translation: CASSLGQGETQYF.

The CDR3 sequence is CASSKRGGFVNTEAFF. The CDR3 DNA follows: TGTGCCAGTAGTAAACGGGGGGGGTTTGTGAACACTGAAGCTTTCTTT. The chain employs TRBV19 and TRBJ1-1, with D maybe TRBD1 (5 bases). Trimming removed 4 bases at V and 0 bases at J, with 15 bases between. The CDR3 has 16 residues. Germline lookup yields CDR1 LNHDA and CDR2 SQIVND (reference sequence).

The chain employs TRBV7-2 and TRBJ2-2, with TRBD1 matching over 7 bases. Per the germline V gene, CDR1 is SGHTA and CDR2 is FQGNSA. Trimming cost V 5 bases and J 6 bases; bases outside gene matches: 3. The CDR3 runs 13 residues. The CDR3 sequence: CASSLTGAGELFF. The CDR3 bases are TGTGCCAGCAGCCTTACAGGGGCCGGGGAGCTGTTTTTT.

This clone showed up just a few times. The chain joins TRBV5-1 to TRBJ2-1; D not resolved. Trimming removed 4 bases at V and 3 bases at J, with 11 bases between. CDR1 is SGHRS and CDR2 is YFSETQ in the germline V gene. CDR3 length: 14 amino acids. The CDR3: CASSSSPDYNEQFF. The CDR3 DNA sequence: TGCGCCAGCAGCAGTTCTCCGGACTACAATGAGCAGTTCTTC.

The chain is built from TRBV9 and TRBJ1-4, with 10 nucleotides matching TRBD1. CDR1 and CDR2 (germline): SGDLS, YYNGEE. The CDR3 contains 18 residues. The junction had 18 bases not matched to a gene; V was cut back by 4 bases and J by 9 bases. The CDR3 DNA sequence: TGTGCCAGCAGCCCCCGTCCCGGGACAGGGGCGGAATCTAAAAAACTGTTTTTT. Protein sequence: CASSPRPGTGAESKKLFF.

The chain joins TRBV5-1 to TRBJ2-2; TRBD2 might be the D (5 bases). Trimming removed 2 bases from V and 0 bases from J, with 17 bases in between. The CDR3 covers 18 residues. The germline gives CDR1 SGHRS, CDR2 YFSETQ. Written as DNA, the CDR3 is TGCGCCAGCAGCTTCCTGAGCCGGAGGACCTCGAACACCGGGGAGCTGTTTTTT. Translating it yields CASSFLSRRTSNTGELFF.

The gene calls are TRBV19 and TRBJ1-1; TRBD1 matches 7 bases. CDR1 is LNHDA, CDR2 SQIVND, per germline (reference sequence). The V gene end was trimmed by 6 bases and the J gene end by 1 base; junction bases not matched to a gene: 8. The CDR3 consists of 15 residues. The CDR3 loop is CASRLDRTSNTEAFF. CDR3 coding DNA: TGTGCCAGTAGATTGGACAGGACATCGAACACTGAAGCTTTCTTT.

The CDR3 spells CASSDSGEGSSYNEQFF. CDR3 coding DNA: TGTGCCAGCAGTGACTCGGGCGAGGGTAGCTCCTACAATGAGCAGTTCTTC. V and J are TRBV6-4 and TRBJ2-1; maybe TRBD2 (5 bases). V lost 0 bases and J lost 0, with 12 bases in between. CDR1 is MRHNA, CDR2 SNTAGT, per germline. The CDR3 contains 17 residues.

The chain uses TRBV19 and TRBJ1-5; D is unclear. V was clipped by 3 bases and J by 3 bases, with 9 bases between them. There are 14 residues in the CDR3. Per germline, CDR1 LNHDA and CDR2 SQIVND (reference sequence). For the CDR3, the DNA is TGTGCCAGTAGTATGACGGGCCCCAATCAGCCCCAGCATTTT. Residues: CASSMTGPNQPQHF.

The CDR3 DNA reads TGTGCCACCAGTGACCTTAACAGGGACCGGGGCACAGATACGCAGTATTTT. Its protein product is CATSDLNRDRGTDTQYF. The genes are TRBV24-1 and TRBJ2-3; TRBD1 is a possible D gene (6 bases). Germline V gene lookup returns CDR1 KGHDR and CDR2 SFDVKD. Trimming removed 4 bases at V and 1 base at J, with 17 bases between. The CDR3 sequence is 17 residues long.

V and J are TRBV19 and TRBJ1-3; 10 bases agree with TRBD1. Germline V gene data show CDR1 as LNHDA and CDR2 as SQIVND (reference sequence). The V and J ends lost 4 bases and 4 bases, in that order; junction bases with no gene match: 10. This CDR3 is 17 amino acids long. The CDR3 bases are TGTGCCAGTAGTAACGCCGGGACAGGGGTAACCGGAAACACCATATATTTT. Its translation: CASSNAGTGVTGNTIYF.

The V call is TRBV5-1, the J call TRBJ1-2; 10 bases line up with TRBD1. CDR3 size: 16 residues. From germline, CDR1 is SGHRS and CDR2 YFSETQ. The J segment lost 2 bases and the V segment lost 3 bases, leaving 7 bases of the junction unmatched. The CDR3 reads CASSSGTGALNYGYTF. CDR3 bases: TGCGCCAGCAGCTCCGGGACAGGGGCGCTGAACTATGGCTACACCTTC.

CDR3 sequence reads: CASSYRAGNQPQHF. CDR3 bases: TGTGCCAGCAGTTACAGGGCTGGCAATCAGCCCCAGCATTTT. The chain joins TRBV6-2 or TRBV6-3 to TRBJ1-5; D uncertain. The CDR3 loop spans 14 amino acids. CDR1 is MNHEY, CDR2 SVGEGT, per germline. The V gene lost 2 bases and the J gene lost 2 bases, with 7 bases spanning the gap.

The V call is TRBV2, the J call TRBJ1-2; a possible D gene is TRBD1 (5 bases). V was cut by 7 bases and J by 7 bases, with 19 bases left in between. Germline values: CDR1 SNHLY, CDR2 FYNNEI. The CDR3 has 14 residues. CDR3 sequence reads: CASTTGTDAIGYTF. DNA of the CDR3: TGTGCCAGCACCACCGGGACGGACGCTATTGGCTACACCTTC.

CDR3 residues: CASSLTGRNSPLHF. CDR3 DNA sequence: TGTGCCAGCAGCTTGACTGGACGTAATTCACCCCTCCACTTT. The chain carries TRBV7-2 and TRBJ1-6; D gene unclear. This CDR3 has 14 amino acids. The germline V and J ends were trimmed by 3 bases and 6 bases, with 9 bases remaining between them. Germline V gives CDR1 SGHTA, CDR2 FQGNSA.

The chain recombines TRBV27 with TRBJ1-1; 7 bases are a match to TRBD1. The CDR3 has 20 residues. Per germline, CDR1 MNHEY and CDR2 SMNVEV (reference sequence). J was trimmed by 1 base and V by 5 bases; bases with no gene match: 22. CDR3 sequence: CASSPRRGGSPRKRNTEAFF. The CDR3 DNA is TGTGCCAGCAGTCCGCGAAGAGGGGGCTCGCCTAGAAAGCGGAACACTGAAGCTTTCTTT.

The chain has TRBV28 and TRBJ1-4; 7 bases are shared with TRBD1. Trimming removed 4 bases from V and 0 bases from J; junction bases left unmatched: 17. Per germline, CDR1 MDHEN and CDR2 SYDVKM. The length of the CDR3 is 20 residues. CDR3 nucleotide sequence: TGTGCCAGCAGTTCCCCAGGGGGGTCGGGGGCTATTGCAACTAATGAAAAACTGTTTTTT. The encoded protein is CASSSPGGSGAIATNEKLFF.

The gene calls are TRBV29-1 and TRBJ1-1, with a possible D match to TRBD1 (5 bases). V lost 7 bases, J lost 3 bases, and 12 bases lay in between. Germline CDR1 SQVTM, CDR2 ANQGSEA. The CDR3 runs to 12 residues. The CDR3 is CSARRGYTEAFF. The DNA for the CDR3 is TGCAGCGCACGAAGGGGTTACACTGAAGCTTTCTTT.

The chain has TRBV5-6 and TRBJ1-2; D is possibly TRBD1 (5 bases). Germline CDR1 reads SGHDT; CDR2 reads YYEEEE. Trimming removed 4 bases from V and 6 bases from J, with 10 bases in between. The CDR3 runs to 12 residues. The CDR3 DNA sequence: TGTGCCAGCAGCAGCACAGGAAATGGCTACACCTTC. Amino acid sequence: CASSSTGNGYTF.